Listed here are 6 T cell receptor beta chains from one sample, sequenced in a study of blood T cells in healthy people across ages. For the second PCR, which ran for roughly 6 to 12 cycles, a sample-barcoded 5' primer and a J-beta primer mix were used. TCRdb fed the 5' RACE reads into MiXCR, producing one record per CDR3 protein. The sample lists 780,000 or so distinct CDR3 sequences; more than 55% were seen once. Sequencing was done on a sample of blood. The receptors were gathered from a man between 40 and 49 years old in good health.

In its sample, this clonotype was seen a few times. This chain uses TRBV20-1 with TRBJ1-2; D gene ambiguous. V lost 3 bases and J lost 2, with 7 bases in between. Germline loops: CDR1 DFQATT, CDR2 SNEGSKA (reference sequence). This CDR3 contains 12 residues. DNA for the CDR3: TGCAGTGCTAGTCACCTGAACTATGGCTACACCTTC. This translates into CSASHLNYGYTF.

J is TRBJ2-4 and V is TRBV12-3 or TRBV12-4; no clear D gene. V was cut by 1 base and J by 0 bases, with 7 bases left in between. This CDR3 contains 15 residues. The CDR3 loop reads CASSLDALAKNIQYF. Here the CDR3 DNA reads TGTGCCAGCAGTTTAGACGCGTTAGCCAAAAACATTCAGTACTTC.

This clonotype has just a few counts. The chain carries TRBV7-9 and TRBJ2-3; 9 bases are a match to TRBD1. The germline gives CDR1 SEHNR, CDR2 FQNEAQ (reference sequence). With 5 bases clipped from V and 1 base from J, the junction kept 10 bases outside the gene matches. The CDR3 totals 17 residues. CDR3 sequence: CASSTYGTGLRTDTQYF. CDR3 DNA: TGTGCCAGCAGCACCTACGGGACAGGGTTACGCACAGATACGCAGTATTTT.

The V and J genes are TRBV28 and TRBJ2-1, with 11 nucleotides matching TRBD2. Per germline, CDR1 MDHEN and CDR2 SYDVKM. The CDR3 length is 13 residues. V shed 7 bases, J shed 6 bases, and the junction held 2 bases outside the gene matches. The CDR3 DNA reads as TGTGCCAGCAATGGACTAGCGGGCAATGAGCAGTTCTTC. This encodes CASNGLAGNEQFF.

The chain has TRBV15 and TRBJ1-2, with unresolved D. V lost 0 bases and J lost 7, with 6 bases in between. The CDR3 runs to 12 residues. CDR1 and CDR2 (germline): LNHNV, YYDKDF (reference sequence). For the CDR3, the DNA is TGTGCCACCAGCAGAGATCCGGGTGGCTACACCTTC. This translates into CATSRDPGGYTF. Drawing the rest from reference TRBV15 and TRBJ1-2, the complete variable domain is DAMVIQNPRYQVTQFGKPVTLSCSQTLNHNVMYWYQQKSSQAPKLLFHYYDKDFNNEADTPDNFQSRRPNTSFCFLDIRSPGLGDTAMYLCATSRDPGGYTFGSGTRLTVV.

The CDR3 coding sequence is TGCAGTGCTCCGGGACAGGGGATTCTGTTCTTC. Translating it yields CSAPGQGILFF. V and J are TRBV20-1 and TRBJ2-1; 10 bases align to TRBD1. V lost 5 bases, J lost 15 bases, and 7 bases stayed unmatched. CDR1 DFQATT and CDR2 SNEGSKA come from the germline V gene (reference sequence). The CDR3 has 11 residues.